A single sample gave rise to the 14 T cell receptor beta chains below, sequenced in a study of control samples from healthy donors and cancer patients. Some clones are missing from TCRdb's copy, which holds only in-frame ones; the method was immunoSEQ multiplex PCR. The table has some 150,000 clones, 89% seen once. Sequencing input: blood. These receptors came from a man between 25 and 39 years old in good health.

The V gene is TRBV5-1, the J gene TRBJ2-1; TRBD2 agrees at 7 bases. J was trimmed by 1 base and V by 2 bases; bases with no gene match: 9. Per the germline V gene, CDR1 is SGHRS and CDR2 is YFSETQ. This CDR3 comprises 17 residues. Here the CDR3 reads CASSLGGSGSSYNEQFF. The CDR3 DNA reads TGCGCCAGCAGCTTAGGTGGTAGCGGGTCATCCTACAATGAGCAGTTCTTC.

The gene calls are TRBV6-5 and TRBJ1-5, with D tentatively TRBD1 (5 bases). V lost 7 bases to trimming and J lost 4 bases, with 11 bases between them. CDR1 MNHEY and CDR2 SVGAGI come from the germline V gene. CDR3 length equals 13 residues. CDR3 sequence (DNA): TGTGCCAGCACCCGGGACCGTAATCAGCCCCAGCATTTT. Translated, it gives CASTRDRNQPQHF.

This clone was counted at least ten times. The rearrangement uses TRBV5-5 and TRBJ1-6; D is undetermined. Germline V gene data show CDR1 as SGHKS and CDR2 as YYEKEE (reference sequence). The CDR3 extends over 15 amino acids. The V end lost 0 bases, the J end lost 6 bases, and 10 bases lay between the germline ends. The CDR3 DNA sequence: TGTGCCAGCAGCTTGGCGGCCTGGCTTAATTCACCCCTCCACTTT. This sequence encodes CASSLAAWLNSPLHF.

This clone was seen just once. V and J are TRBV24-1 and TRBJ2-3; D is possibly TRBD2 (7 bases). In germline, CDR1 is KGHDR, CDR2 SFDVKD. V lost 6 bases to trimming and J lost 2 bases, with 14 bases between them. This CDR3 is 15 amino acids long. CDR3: CATSSAGAYTDTQYF. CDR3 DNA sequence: TGTGCCACCAGTAGTGCGGGGGCCTACACAGATACGCAGTATTTT.

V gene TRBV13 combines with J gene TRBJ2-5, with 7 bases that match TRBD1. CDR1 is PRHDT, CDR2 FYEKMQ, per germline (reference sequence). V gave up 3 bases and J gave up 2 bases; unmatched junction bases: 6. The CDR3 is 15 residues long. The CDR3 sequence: CASSLLDRDQETQYF. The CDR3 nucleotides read TGTGCCAGCAGCTTGTTAGACAGGGATCAAGAGACCCAGTACTTC.

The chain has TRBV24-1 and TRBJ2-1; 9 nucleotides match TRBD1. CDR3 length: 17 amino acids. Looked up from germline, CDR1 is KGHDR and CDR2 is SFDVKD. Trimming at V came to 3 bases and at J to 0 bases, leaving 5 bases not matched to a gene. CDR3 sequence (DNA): TGTGCCACCAGTGATACGGACAGGGGTAGCTCCTACAATGAGCAGTTCTTC. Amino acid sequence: CATSDTDRGSSYNEQFF.

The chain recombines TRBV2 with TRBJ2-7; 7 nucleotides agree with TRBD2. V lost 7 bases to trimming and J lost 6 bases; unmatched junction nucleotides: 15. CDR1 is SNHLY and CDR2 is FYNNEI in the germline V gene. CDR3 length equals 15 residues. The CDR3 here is CASTPRVRGIVEQYF. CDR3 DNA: TGTGCCAGCACCCCTCGGGTGCGGGGGATAGTCGAGCAGTACTTC.

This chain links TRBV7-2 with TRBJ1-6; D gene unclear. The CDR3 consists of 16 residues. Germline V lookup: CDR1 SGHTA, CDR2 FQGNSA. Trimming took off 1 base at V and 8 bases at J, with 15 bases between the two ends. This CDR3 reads CASSLVYRVTDSPLHF. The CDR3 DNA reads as TGTGCCAGCAGCTTAGTGTATCGAGTTACGGATTCACCCCTCCACTTT.

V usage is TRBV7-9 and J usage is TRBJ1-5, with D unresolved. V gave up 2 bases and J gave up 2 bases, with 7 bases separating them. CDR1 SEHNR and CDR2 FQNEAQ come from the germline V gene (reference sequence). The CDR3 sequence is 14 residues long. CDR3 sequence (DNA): TGTGCCAGCAGCTTATCTTTGGGCAATCAGCCCCAGCATTTT. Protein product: CASSLSLGNQPQHF.

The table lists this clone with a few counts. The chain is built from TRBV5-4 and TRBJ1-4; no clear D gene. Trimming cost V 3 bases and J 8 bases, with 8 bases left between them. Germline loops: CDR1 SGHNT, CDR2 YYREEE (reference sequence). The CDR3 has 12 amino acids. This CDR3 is CASSSTAEKLFF. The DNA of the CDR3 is TGTGCCAGCAGCTCAACAGCGGAAAAACTGTTTTTT.

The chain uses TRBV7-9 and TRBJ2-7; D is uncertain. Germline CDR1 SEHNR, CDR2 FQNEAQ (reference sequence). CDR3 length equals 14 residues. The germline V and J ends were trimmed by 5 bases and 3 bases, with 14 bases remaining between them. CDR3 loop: CASSPGRIIYEQYF. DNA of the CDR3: TGTGCCAGCAGCCCAGGACGCATAATCTACGAGCAGTACTTC.

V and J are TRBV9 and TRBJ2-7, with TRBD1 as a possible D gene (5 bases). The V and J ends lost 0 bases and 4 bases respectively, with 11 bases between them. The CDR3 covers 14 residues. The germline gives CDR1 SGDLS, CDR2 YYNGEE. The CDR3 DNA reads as TGTGCCAGCAGCGTAGCTACTCAGGGTTACGAGCAGTACTTC. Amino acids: CASSVATQGYEQYF.

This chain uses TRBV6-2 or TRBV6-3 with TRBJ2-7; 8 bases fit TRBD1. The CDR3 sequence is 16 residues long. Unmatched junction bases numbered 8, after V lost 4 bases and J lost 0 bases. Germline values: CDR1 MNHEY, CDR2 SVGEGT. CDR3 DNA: TGTGCCAGCAGTTTCGGCACAGGGGGAGGCTCCTACGAGCAGTACTTC. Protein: CASSFGTGGGSYEQYF.

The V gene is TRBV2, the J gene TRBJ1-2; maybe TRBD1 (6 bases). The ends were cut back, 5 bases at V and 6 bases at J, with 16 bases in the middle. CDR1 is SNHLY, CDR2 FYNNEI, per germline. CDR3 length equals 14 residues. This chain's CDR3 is CASSPQGNGDGYTF. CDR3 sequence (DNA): TGTGCCAGCAGTCCACAGGGTAACGGCGATGGCTACACCTTC.